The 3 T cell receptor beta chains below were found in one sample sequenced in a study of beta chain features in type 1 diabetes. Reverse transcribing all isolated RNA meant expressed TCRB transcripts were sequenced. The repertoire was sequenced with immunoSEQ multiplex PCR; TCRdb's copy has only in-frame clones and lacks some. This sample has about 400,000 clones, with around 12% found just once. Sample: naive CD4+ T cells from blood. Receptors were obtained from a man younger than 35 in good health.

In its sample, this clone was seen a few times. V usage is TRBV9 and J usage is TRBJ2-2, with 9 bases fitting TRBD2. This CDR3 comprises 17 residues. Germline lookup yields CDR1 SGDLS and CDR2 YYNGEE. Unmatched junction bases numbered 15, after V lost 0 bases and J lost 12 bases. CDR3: CASSVAISGGPEIKLFF. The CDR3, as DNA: TGTGCCAGCAGCGTAGCGATCAGCGGGGGGCCCGAAATCAAGCTGTTTTTT.

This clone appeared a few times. CDR3 amino acids: CASSVGGLASETQYF. CDR3 nucleotide sequence: TGTGCCAGCAGCGTAGGGGGACTAGCATCTGAGACCCAGTACTTC. The chain has TRBV9 and TRBJ2-5; 9 positions match TRBD2. Germline V CDR1 and CDR2: SGDLS, YYNGEE. Trimming took 0 bases from V and 5 from J; bases not matched to a gene: 5. This CDR3 has 15 residues.

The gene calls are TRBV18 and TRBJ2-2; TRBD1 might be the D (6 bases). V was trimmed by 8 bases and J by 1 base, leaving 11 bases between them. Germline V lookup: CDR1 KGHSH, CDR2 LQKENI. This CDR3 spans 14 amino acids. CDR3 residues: CASAQTGNTGELFF. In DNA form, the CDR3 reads TGTGCCAGCGCCCAGACAGGGAACACCGGGGAGCTGTTTTTT. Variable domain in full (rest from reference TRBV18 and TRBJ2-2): NAGVMQNPRHLVRRRGQEARLRCSPMKGHSHVYWYRQLPEEGLKFMVYLQKENIIDESGMPKERFSAEFPKEGPSILRIQQVVRGDSAAYFCASAQTGNTGELFFGEGSRLTVL.